A single sample gave rise to the 26 T cell receptor beta chains below, sequenced in a study of T-cell reconstitution after alpha-beta-depleted transplantation in children. For TCRbeta, the library was prepared with unique molecular identifiers. TCRdb used MiXCR to reprocess the PCR reads, holding one entry per CDR3 protein. The sample holds roughly 300,000 distinct CDR3 sequences; 9.5% to 10% are singletons and the top ten take around 9.1%. The sample was PBMCs from the stem cell graft donor, taken from the stem cell graft. The receptors were gathered from a human donor who donated a stem cell graft to a child with SCID.

This clonotype was recorded at least ten times. At one end, the junction sequence differs from germline, possibly due to a read error. This chain joins TRBV29-1 and TRBJ1-4, with D possibly matching TRBD1 (5 bases). The CDR3 sequence is 11 residues long. Germline lookup yields CDR1 SQVTM and CDR2 ANQGSEA. The CDR3 sequence: CSVERGGAEVF. The CDR3 region has the DNA TGCAGCGTTGAACGCGGCGGGGCCGAAGTTTTT.

This clonotype was counted at least ten times. The J gene is TRBJ2-2, the V gene TRBV20-1, with 10 bases matching TRBD2. Germline CDR1 is DFQATT and CDR2 is SNEGSKA (reference sequence). V lost 6 bases, J lost 0 bases, and 4 bases stayed unmatched. The CDR3 sequence is 15 residues long. The CDR3, as DNA: TGCAGTGCCTCCGGACTAGCGGCGAACACCGGGGAGCTGTTTTTT. Its translation: CSASGLAANTGELFF.

As DNA, the CDR3 is TGCGCCAGCAGCCGCCTGACAGGGATATCCTACGAGCAGTACTTC. This gives the protein CASSRLTGISYEQYF. The genes are TRBV4-1 and TRBJ2-7, with 7 nucleotides matching TRBD1. Germline trimming cut 4 bases from V and 1 base from J; bases unmatched to any gene: 7. CDR1 is MGHRA and CDR2 is YSYEKL in the germline V gene. The CDR3 runs 15 residues.

As to this clonotype: A much larger clone sits a single nucleotide away, making a read error possible. V and J are TRBV14 and TRBJ2-7, with unresolved D. From germline, CDR1 is SGHDN and CDR2 FVKESK. V lost 6 bases and J lost 2, with 11 bases in between. The CDR3 loop spans 13 amino acids. The CDR3 coding sequence is TGTGCCAGCAGGAGAACAGTGGCCTACGAGCAGTACTTC. This sequence encodes CASRRTVAYEQYF. The full variable domain, its missing parts supplied by reference TRBV14 and TRBJ2-7, is EAGVTQFPSHSVIEKGQTVTLRCDPISGHDNLYWYRRVMGKEIKFLLHFVKESKQDESGMPNNRFLAERTGGTYSTLKVQPAELEDSGVYFCASRRTVAYEQYFGPGTRLTVT.

This clonotype was seen only a few times. The V gene is TRBV6-1, the J gene TRBJ2-2; D is perhaps TRBD1 or TRBD2 (5 bases each). There are 15 residues in the CDR3. With 7 bases removed from V and 2 bases from J, the gap between germline ends came to 14 bases. The germline gives CDR1 MNHNS, CDR2 SASEGT. CDR3 protein: CASNAGTVNTGELFF. CDR3 nucleotides: TGTGCCAGCAACGCCGGGACGGTAAACACCGGGGAGCTGTTTTTT.

The table lists this clonotype with a few counts. The chain carries TRBV7-2 and TRBJ2-1; the D is unclear. The CDR3 sequence is 12 residues long. Trimming removed 5 bases at V and 10 bases at J, with 12 bases between. In germline, CDR1 is SGHTA, CDR2 FQGNSA. CDR3 sequence (DNA): TGTGCCAGCAGCACGCCTCCGGGCGAGCAGTTCTTC. It codes for CASSTPPGEQFF.

The chain uses TRBV4-2 and TRBJ2-7, with 11 bases that match TRBD2. CDR1 is LGHNA, CDR2 YNFKEQ, per germline. Unmatched junction bases numbered 4, after V lost 1 base and J lost 2 bases. The CDR3 length is 16 residues. The CDR3 nucleotides are TGTGCCAGCAGCCAAGTGCCTAGCGGGGGGACCTACGAGCAGTACTTC. Its protein product is CASSQVPSGGTYEQYF.

The chain links TRBV5-1 to TRBJ2-7, with TRBD2 identical over 15 bases. CDR1 and CDR2 (germline): SGHRS, YFSETQ. The CDR3 runs to 16 residues. J lost 4 bases, V lost 3 bases, and 5 bases had no gene match. The chain's CDR3 is CASSSGLAGGWYEQYF. In DNA form, the CDR3 reads TGCGCCAGCAGCTCGGGACTAGCGGGGGGCTGGTACGAGCAGTACTTC.

The chain combines TRBV6-2 or TRBV6-3 with TRBJ2-2; D is ambiguous. CDR3 length equals 13 residues. CDR1 and CDR2 from the germline V gene are MNHEY and SVGEGT. V was trimmed by 6 bases and J by 0 bases, leaving 5 bases between them. CDR3 DNA sequence: TGTGCCAGCAGAGGGTCGAACACCGGGGAGCTGTTTTTT. It encodes CASRGSNTGELFF.

This clonotype appeared a few times. The chain recombines TRBV6-5 with TRBJ1-2, with unresolved D. The CDR3 is made up of 14 amino acids. Trimming cost V 0 bases and J 4 bases, with 9 bases left between them. Looked up from germline, CDR1 is MNHEY and CDR2 is SVGAGI. CDR3 sequence: CASSYSGSSYGYTF. DNA of the CDR3: TGTGCCAGCAGTTACTCGGGTAGCAGCTATGGCTACACCTTC.

V gene TRBV7-6 combines with J gene TRBJ1-4; 7 nucleotides align to TRBD1. CDR1 and CDR2 from the germline V gene are SGHVS and FNYEAQ. Trimming at V came to 5 bases and at J to 5 bases, leaving 8 bases not matched to a gene. CDR3 length equals 15 residues. CDR3 bases: TGTGCCAGCAGCCCGCCGACAGGGTGGAATGAAAAACTGTTTTTT. This sequence encodes CASSPPTGWNEKLFF.

This clonotype was seen at least ten times. This chain uses TRBV10-3 with TRBJ1-1, with 7 bases matching TRBD1. This CDR3 is 14 amino acids long. Germline-derived CDR1 and CDR2 are ENHRY and SYGVKD. With 6 bases clipped from V and 0 bases from J, the junction kept 4 bases outside the gene matches. The CDR3 is CAIRRQGVNTEAFF. The CDR3 DNA sequence: TGTGCCATCAGGAGACAGGGTGTGAACACTGAAGCTTTCTTT.

This clonotype was counted ten times or more. The V call is TRBV5-8, the J call TRBJ1-5; possible D gene TRBD1, 5 bases. The CDR3 runs 15 residues. Trimming shortened V by 1 base and J by 8 bases, and 16 bases separated the two germline ends. CDR1 SGHTS and CDR2 YDEGEE come from the germline V gene. The CDR3, as DNA: TGTGCCAGCAGCTTGACCGACAGTTCGGTGGAGCCCCAGCATTTT. Its translation is CASSLTDSSVEPQHF. The full variable domain, its missing parts supplied by reference TRBV5-8 and TRBJ1-5, is EAGVTQSPTHLIKTRGQQATLRCSPISGHTSVYWYQQALGLGLQFLLWYDEGEERNRGNFPPRFSGRQFPNYSSELNVNALELEDSALYLCASSLTDSSVEPQHFGDGTRLSIL.

This clonotype was seen only a few times. As DNA, the CDR3 is TGTGCCAGCTCATCGACTCAGGGGGCAGGGGGTACTGAAGCTTTCTTT. Translated: CASSSTQGAGGTEAFF. The rearrangement uses TRBV18 and TRBJ1-1; 8 bases map to TRBD1. V shed 5 bases and J 5 bases; nucleotides not matched to a gene: 13. CDR1 is KGHSH, CDR2 LQKENI, per germline. The CDR3 extends over 16 amino acids.

This clonotype was observed a handful of times. The rearrangement joins TRBV11-3 to TRBJ2-3; no reliable D call. The CDR3 extends over 12 amino acids. Trimming pared 5 bases from V and 2 bases from J, leaving 5 bases between. Germline CDR1 SGHNT, CDR2 YENEEA. The CDR3 DNA reads as TGTGCCAGCAGCGTCAACACAGATACGCAGTATTTT. Translation gives CASSVNTDTQYF.

This clonotype has at least ten counts. The chain carries TRBV7-9 and TRBJ2-7; D might be TRBD1 (6 bases). Germline V gives CDR1 SEHNR, CDR2 FQNEAQ (reference sequence). V lost 3 bases to trimming and J lost 2 bases, with 11 bases between them. There are 14 residues in the CDR3. The CDR3 DNA follows: TGTGCCAGCAGCTTCACAGGGTCCCCCTACGAGCAGTACTTC. Translated, it gives CASSFTGSPYEQYF.

This clonotype showed up many times. The V call is TRBV7-6, the J call TRBJ2-3; perhaps TRBD1 as D (5 bases). The CDR3 loop spans 15 amino acids. CDR1 and CDR2 from the germline V gene are SGHVS and FNYEAQ. V lost 4 bases to trimming and J lost 7 bases, with 18 bases between them. The CDR3 here is CASSSSSGIPNTQYF. CDR3 nucleotides: TGTGCCAGCAGCTCCAGTTCAGGGATACCGAATACGCAGTATTTT.

This clonotype came up a few times. This chain connects TRBV18 to TRBJ1-1; D might be TRBD1 (5 bases). Trimming removed 2 bases from V and 6 bases from J, with 10 bases in between. The length of the CDR3 is 13 residues. The germline gives CDR1 KGHSH, CDR2 LQKENI. CDR3 DNA: TGTGCCAGCTCACCATGGGGGGAGGCTGAAGCTTTCTTT. Protein product: CASSPWGEAEAFF. The entire variable domain, with the rest obtained from reference TRBV18 and TRBJ1-1, is as follows: NAGVMQNPRHLVRRRGQEARLRCSPMKGHSHVYWYRQLPEEGLKFMVYLQKENIIDESGMPKERFSAEFPKEGPSILRIQQVVRGDSAAYFCASSPWGEAEAFFGQGTRLTVV.

This clonotype was detected ten times or more. The chain links TRBV6-1 to TRBJ1-1; unclear D gene. Trimming removed 5 bases from V and 0 bases from J, with 10 bases in between. CDR1 is MNHNS and CDR2 is SASEGT in the germline V gene. The CDR3 runs 14 residues. CDR3 nucleotides: TGTGCCAGCAGTCTGGCGGTAATGAACACTGAAGCTTTCTTT. It yields the protein CASSLAVMNTEAFF.

This clonotype was recorded a few times. The V and J genes are TRBV5-1 and TRBJ1-2; D is ambiguous. Germline CDR1 reads SGHRS; CDR2 reads YFSETQ. This CDR3 spans 14 amino acids. V was clipped by 2 bases and J by 4 bases, with 12 bases between them. CDR3 sequence reads: CASSFDTGSYGYTF. The CDR3 DNA reads as TGCGCCAGCAGCTTCGACACCGGCAGCTATGGCTACACCTTC.

The V and J genes are TRBV12-3 or TRBV12-4 and TRBJ2-1; 12 nucleotides agree with TRBD2. CDR3 length: 15 amino acids. Trimming took 2 bases from V and 8 from J; bases not matched to a gene: 4. The CDR3, as DNA: TGTGCCAGCAGTTTACTAGCGGGAGGGGGCGATGAGCAGTTCTTC. This sequence encodes CASSLLAGGGDEQFF.

The J gene is TRBJ2-3, the V gene TRBV9; TRBD2 might be the D (5 bases). Trimming removed 0 bases at V and 1 base at J, with 9 bases between. Germline V gives CDR1 SGDLS, CDR2 YYNGEE. The CDR3 has 15 amino acids. The CDR3 bases are TGTGCCAGCAGCGTAGGGGTTAGCGGCACAGATACGCAGTATTTT. Translating it yields CASSVGVSGTDTQYF. Based on the CDR3 plus reference TRBV9 and TRBJ2-3, the full variable domain is DSGVTQTPKHLITATGQRVTLRCSPRSGDLSVYWYQQSLDQGLQFLIQYYNGEERAKGNILERFSAQQFPDLHSELNLSSLELGDSALYFCASSVGVSGTDTQYFGPGTRLTVL.

This clonotype was observed a few times. This rearrangement joins TRBV10-3 to TRBJ2-7; TRBD1 matches 9 bases. Germline trimming cut 0 bases from V and 5 bases from J; bases unmatched to any gene: 8. CDR3 length equals 16 residues. The germline CDR1 and CDR2 sequences are ENHRY and SYGVKD. DNA for the CDR3: TGTGCCATCAGTGAGTCCTTGGGACAGGGCGATAACGAGCAGTACTTC. It encodes CAISESLGQGDNEQYF.

This clonotype was counted many times. The chain has TRBV3-1 and TRBJ2-1; TRBD1 aligns across 7 bases. CDR1 and CDR2 (germline): LGHDT, YNNKEL (reference sequence). The V and J ends lost 4 bases and 2 bases, in that order; junction bases with no gene match: 5. CDR3 length: 15 residues. The DNA of the CDR3 is TGTGCCAGCAGCCCCGGGACAGTTACCTACAATGAGCAGTTCTTC. This gives the protein CASSPGTVTYNEQFF.

This chain connects TRBV5-5 to TRBJ1-1; possible D gene TRBD1, 5 bases. The CDR3 is 13 residues long. CDR1 and CDR2 from the germline V gene are SGHKS and YYEKEE (reference sequence). V dropped 4 bases and J dropped 8 bases, with 15 bases sitting between them. CDR3 nucleotide sequence: TGTGCCAGCAGCCACTCCCGGGACGTCGAAGCTTTCTTT. This gives the protein CASSHSRDVEAFF.

J is TRBJ1-1 and V is TRBV19; D uncertain. The CDR3 runs 14 residues. Trimming shortened V by 10 bases and J by 1 base, and 16 bases separated the two germline ends. Germline assignment: CDR1 LNHDA and CDR2 SQIVND (reference sequence). This CDR3 is CATADRTRNTEAFF. The CDR3 region has the DNA TGTGCCACCGCCGACCGGACCAGGAACACTGAAGCTTTCTTT. The whole variable domain, filled in from reference TRBV19 and TRBJ1-1, reads DGGITQSPKYLFRKEGQNVTLSCEQNLNHDAMYWYRQDPGQGLRLIYYSQIVNDFQKGDIAEGYSVSREKKESFPLTVTSAQKNPTAFYLCATADRTRNTEAFFGQGTRLTVV.